Below, 23 T cell receptor beta chains from the same sample are listed, as sequenced in a study of T cells in Graves' hyperthyroidism and ophthalmopathy. The investigators amplified TCR beta CDR3 regions from RNA transcripts. HTBI primers drove first-round RT-PCR of the TCR CDR3. TCRdb reprocessed the multiplex PCR reads via MiXCR and lists one record per CDR3 protein. The profile shows 400,000 to 600,000 distinct CDR3 sequences, 20% to 25% of them singletons. The sequenced material came from blood. The receptors were sampled from a man between 18 and 29 years old with Graves' hyperthyroidism.

V usage is TRBV19 and J usage is TRBJ1-6; D possibly corresponds to TRBD1 (5 bases). The CDR3 has 14 amino acids. Germline loops: CDR1 LNHDA, CDR2 SQIVND (reference sequence). V was clipped by 6 bases and J by 7 bases, with 13 bases between them. The CDR3 sequence is CASRITGGNSPLHF. The CDR3 nucleotides read TGTGCCAGTAGGATAACAGGTGGGAATTCACCCCTCCACTTT.

This clonotype was observed many times. A much larger clone lies one base from this, so it may be a read error. V gene TRBV6-2 or TRBV6-3 combines with J gene TRBJ2-7; D not certain. The V gene lost 7 bases and the J gene lost 0 bases, with 10 bases spanning the gap. The CDR3 is 13 amino acids. Germline V lookup: CDR1 MNHEY, CDR2 SVGEGT. The CDR3 DNA is TGTGCCAGCAATTTAGGTGTCTCCTACGAGCAGTACTTC. It specifies CASNLGVSYEQYF.

The chain links TRBV7-8 to TRBJ1-1; a possible D gene is TRBD1 (5 bases). V was shortened by 4 bases and J by 3 bases, with 15 bases between the two germline ends. The germline V gene has CDR1 SGHVS and CDR2 FQNEAQ. The CDR3 spans 15 residues. CDR3 sequence (DNA): TGTGCCAGCAGCTCAGGCAGGGTCGGGCACACTGAAGCTTTCTTT. Translated, it gives CASSSGRVGHTEAFF.

In this sample, this clonotype turned up many times. This chain uses TRBV5-1 with TRBJ1-5, with no clear D. The germline gives CDR1 SGHRS, CDR2 YFSETQ. The CDR3 runs to 15 residues. Deletions cut 0 bases from V and 0 bases from J, with 7 bases between. The CDR3 loop reads CASSLDGDSNQPQHF. The CDR3 bases are TGCGCCAGCAGCTTGGATGGGGATAGCAATCAGCCCCAGCATTTT.

This clonotype was observed many times. The rearrangement joins TRBV5-1 to TRBJ2-7; 8 nucleotides align to TRBD2. Germline CDR1 reads SGHRS; CDR2 reads YFSETQ. This CDR3 spans 13 amino acids. V trimming: 7 bases; J trimming: 3 bases; junction bases outside the gene matches: 6. The CDR3 region is CASRTSIGYEQYF. CDR3 in DNA: TGCGCCAGCCGGACTAGCATAGGCTACGAGCAGTACTTC.

This rearrangement joins TRBV24-1 to TRBJ2-2; 10 bases agree with TRBD2. Looked up from germline, CDR1 is KGHDR and CDR2 is SFDVKD. V shed 4 bases, J shed 7 bases, and the junction held 8 bases outside the gene matches. The CDR3 covers 16 residues. CDR3 DNA sequence: TGTGCCACCAGTGACAGCGGGGGGGCCAATAACGGGGAGCTGTTTTTT. Its translation: CATSDSGGANNGELFF.

This clonotype was seen at least ten times. The chain carries TRBV27 and TRBJ1-1, with no clear D. V was clipped by 5 bases and J by 9 bases, with 16 bases between them. Germline assignment: CDR1 MNHEY and CDR2 SMNVEV (reference sequence). This CDR3 has 13 amino acids. The CDR3 region has the DNA TGTGCCAGCAGTGCGCCCCTGATCGCCAAAGCTTTCTTT. It translates to CASSAPLIAKAFF.

This clonotype has more than one count but fewer than ten. One junction end does not reproduce the germline sequence, and a read error may be involved. This chain links TRBV28 with TRBJ1-5; 7 bases map to TRBD1. Germline assignment: CDR1 MDHEN and CDR2 SYDVKM. The CDR3 has 14 amino acids. As DNA, the CDR3 is TGTGCCAGCAGTTGGGGCAGGGGGTATCAGCCTCAGCATTTT. It translates to CASSWGRGYQPQHF.

This clonotype was found many times. The chain recombines TRBV2 with TRBJ2-7; D possibly corresponds to TRBD2 (6 bases). The CDR3 runs 15 residues. Germline CDR1 is SNHLY and CDR2 is FYNNEI. V was pared by 1 base and J by 0 bases, with 10 bases between. DNA of the CDR3: TGTGCCAGCAGTGAAGAGGGACTGATCTCCTACGAGCAGTACTTC. Its protein product is CASSEEGLISYEQYF. Full variable domain (outside the CDR3, taken from reference TRBV2 and TRBJ2-7): EPEVTQTPSHQVTQMGQEVILRCVPISNHLYFYWYRQILGQKVEFLVSFYNNEISEKSEIFDDQFSVERPDGSNFTLKIRSTKLEDSAMYFCASSEEGLISYEQYFGPGTRLTVT.

This clonotype was picked up many times. The rearrangement links TRBV28 to TRBJ1-5; 8 bases match TRBD1. This CDR3 contains 13 residues. Germline trimming cut 6 bases from V and 5 bases from J; bases unmatched to any gene: 3. The germline V gene has CDR1 MDHEN and CDR2 SYDVKM. CDR3 sequence (DNA): TGTGCCAGCAGAAAGACAGGGGATCAGCCCCAGCATTTT. This gives the protein CASRKTGDQPQHF.

This clonotype was detected many times. The chain has TRBV12-3 or TRBV12-4 and TRBJ1-1, with D hard to call. The CDR3 runs 13 residues. Trimming removed 6 bases from V and 7 bases from J, with 15 bases in between. The CDR3 coding sequence is TGTGCCAGCAGCCTCCTCCCCCTCTATGAAGCTTTCTTT. Protein product: CASSLLPLYEAFF.

At least ten counts were recorded for this clonotype. The chain recombines TRBV20-1 with TRBJ2-7, with 8 bases matching TRBD1. J was trimmed by 2 bases and V by 4 bases; bases with no gene match: 7. Germline V lookup: CDR1 DFQATT, CDR2 SNEGSKA (reference sequence). CDR3 size: 14 residues. In DNA, the CDR3 is TGCAGTGCTACAACGACAGGGGCAGCCTACGAGCAGTACTTC. Protein product: CSATTTGAAYEQYF.

This clonotype has a count of ten or more. The chain recombines TRBV10-1 with TRBJ2-7; D is unclear. This CDR3 spans 16 amino acids. Trimming took off 4 bases at V and 2 bases at J, with 18 bases between the two ends. CDR1 is WNHNN, CDR2 SYGVQD, per germline (reference sequence). The CDR3 protein is CASSAKFPKCPYEQYF. The CDR3 coding sequence is TGCGCCAGCAGTGCAAAATTCCCTAAATGTCCCTACGAGCAGTACTTC.

This clonotype was recorded many times. The chain couples TRBV9 to TRBJ2-7; D is possibly TRBD1 (6 bases). The V end was cut by 0 bases, the J end by 3 bases, with 10 bases between. The germline gives CDR1 SGDLS, CDR2 YYNGEE. The CDR3 is 14 amino acids. DNA of the CDR3: TGTGCCAGCAGCGTAGCGGACAGTCTCTACGAGCAGTACTTC. It translates to CASSVADSLYEQYF.

This clonotype was seen a few times. The chain uses TRBV7-2 and TRBJ2-7; D is possibly TRBD2 (7 bases). Looked up from germline, CDR1 is SGHTA and CDR2 is FQGNSA. V gave up 4 bases and J gave up 3 bases, with 16 bases separating them. This CDR3 has 15 amino acids. CDR3 nucleotide sequence: TGTGCCAGCAGCTCCGGCCCGAGGGGGGGCTACGAGCAGTACTTC. As protein: CASSSGPRGGYEQYF.

At least ten counts were recorded for this clonotype. This chain connects TRBV11-2 to TRBJ2-5, with 10 bases aligning to TRBD1. Germline V gene sequence: CDR1 SGHAT, CDR2 FQNNGV. This CDR3 region has 15 residues. With V trimmed by 4 bases and J by 6 bases, 8 bases remained unmatched. The CDR3 reads CASSWIRDRGQTQYF. CDR3 DNA sequence: TGTGCCAGCAGCTGGATCCGGGACAGGGGACAGACCCAGTACTTC.

This clonotype was counted at least ten times. The chain has TRBV29-1 and TRBJ2-7; tentative D call: TRBD1 (5 bases). V lost 7 bases, J lost 9 bases, and 19 bases lay in between. CDR1 is SQVTM and CDR2 is ANQGSEA in the germline V gene. The CDR3 has 12 amino acids. The CDR3 spells CSAEGATSGQYF. For the CDR3, the DNA is TGCAGCGCAGAAGGGGCTACCTCAGGGCAGTACTTC.

Turning to this clonotype: A junction end diverges from the germline sequence, so it may reflect a read error. The chain uses TRBV5-1 and TRBJ2-2; 12 bases line up with TRBD1. This CDR3 region has 14 residues. The germline gives CDR1 SGHRS, CDR2 YFSETQ. The CDR3 spells CASSGTGGSGELCF. The DNA of the CDR3 is TGCGCCAGCTCCGGGACAGGGGGCTCCGGGGAGCTGTGTTTT.

This rearrangement joins TRBV12-3 or TRBV12-4 to TRBJ2-5; 7 bases align to TRBD2. This CDR3 has 14 residues. The junction had 6 bases not matched to a gene; V was cut back by 6 bases and J by 2 bases. CDR3 sequence: CASRPSSGQETQYF. The CDR3 DNA follows: TGTGCCAGCAGGCCCTCTAGCGGACAAGAGACCCAGTACTTC.

The count of this clonotype is one. This chain uses TRBV2 with TRBJ1-2, with TRBD1 identical over 7 bases. The CDR3 spans 13 residues. Germline V gene sequence: CDR1 SNHLY, CDR2 FYNNEI. V dropped 6 bases and J dropped 8; count of bases not matched to a gene: 9. The DNA of the CDR3 is TGTGCCAGCAGCTCACAGGGGCGCTGGGGCTACACCTTC. Its translation: CASSSQGRWGYTF.

This clonotype was detected many times. J is TRBJ1-6 and V is TRBV6-4; 8 bases match TRBD1. Germline V gene lookup returns CDR1 MRHNA and CDR2 SNTAGT. The CDR3 length is 13 residues. Germline trimming cut 8 bases from V and 6 bases from J; bases unmatched to any gene: 3. The CDR3 DNA is TGTGCCAGCCGGACAGGGAGTAATTCACCCCTCCACTTT. Residues: CASRTGSNSPLHF.

In its sample, this clonotype was seen many times. J is TRBJ1-1 and V is TRBV2; 9 bases align to TRBD1. From germline, CDR1 is SNHLY and CDR2 FYNNEI. V shed 6 bases, J shed 7 bases, and the junction held 6 bases outside the gene matches. CDR3 length: 13 residues. CDR3 residues: CASRGDRAGEAFF. The CDR3 bases are TGTGCCAGCAGGGGGGACAGGGCGGGTGAAGCTTTCTTT.

A remark on this clonotype: The junction departs from the called germline gene at one end, perhaps through a read error. The chain recombines TRBV10-2 with TRBJ2-7, with D perhaps matching TRBD1 or TRBD2 (5 bases each). CDR1 is WSHSY and CDR2 is SAAADI in the germline V gene. The CDR3 spans 14 residues. CDR3 amino acids: CASSDQGPTYEQYF. DNA of the CDR3: TGTGCCAGCAGTGACCAGGGACCCACCTACGAGCAGTACTTC.